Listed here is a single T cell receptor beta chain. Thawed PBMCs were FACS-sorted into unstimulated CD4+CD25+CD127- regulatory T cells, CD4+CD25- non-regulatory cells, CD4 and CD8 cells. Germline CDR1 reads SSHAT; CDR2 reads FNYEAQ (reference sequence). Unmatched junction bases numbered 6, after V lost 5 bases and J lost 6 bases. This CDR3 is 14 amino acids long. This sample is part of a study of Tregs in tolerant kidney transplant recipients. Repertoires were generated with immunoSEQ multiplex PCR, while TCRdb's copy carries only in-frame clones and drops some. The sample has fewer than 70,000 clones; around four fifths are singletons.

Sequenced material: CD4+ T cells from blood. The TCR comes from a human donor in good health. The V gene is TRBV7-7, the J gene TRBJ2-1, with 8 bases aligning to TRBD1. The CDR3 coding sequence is TGTGCCAGCAGCGACAGGGGCCGGGCCAATGAGCAGTTCTTC. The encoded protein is CASSDRGRANEQFF.